The rows below give T cell receptor beta chains drawn from one sample of a study of blood T cell repertoires in COVID-19. Method: immunoSEQ multiplex PCR; TCRdb's copy keeps in-frame clones and lacks some. The repertoire holds around 76,000 clones, with 65% to 85% as singletons. Sequenced sample: peripheral blood. The receptors originated from a man aged 45 to 65 with COVID-19, enrolled during active disease. Both conserved end residues are trimmed from each CDR3.

TRBV30 AWSRGSNQPQH
TRBV11-2 ASSPYRARGGELF
TRBV28 ASRRLAGVPDTQY
TRBV6-1 ASSELAGGPETQY
TRBV29-1 SVEPGGTDTQY
TRBV4-3 ASSSSGTENYGYT
TRBV13 ASSLLLIPRVF
TRBV2 ASRRSQPQH
TRBV24-1 ASAIGTSANNEQF
TRBV20-1 SARAPYEQY
TRBV10-2 ASSTDRGRTDTQY
TRBV6-1 ASSEFHGDTSYEQY
TRBV7-3 ASSHPGGTEAF
TRBV7-9 ASSLQTGEKLF
TRBV3-1/TRBV3-2 ASSQGRVKTGELF
TRBV5-8 ASIFQGLNTEAF
TRBV6-5 ATSTSGRAQYEQY
TRBV27 ASSLSGGTYEQY
TRBV3-1/TRBV3-2 ASSPRGGTGVGTEAF
TRBV30 AYRGGRYGYT
TRBV2 ASSNLQGAGANVLT
TRBV29-1 SVERGQGNEQF
TRBV19 ASSILAGGPTDTQY
TRBV5-6 ASSLRGRNEQF
TRBV30 AGGIRNTEAF
TRBV24-1 ATSDWGTSGNTGELF
TRBV5-1 ASSLRQGGTEAF
TRBV5-5 ASSLQFSGSTDTQY
TRBV2 ASSEIPRQY
TRBV28 AIQGSNQPQH
TRBV6-5 ASRETGSYEQY
TRBV28 ASTPSGRSSYEQY
TRBV9 ASSLPGEGETQY
TRBV5-1 ASSRYGQGNYGYT
TRBV18 ASSTGSDEQF
TRBV4-2 ASSPVAGGTDTQY
TRBV5-1 ASSLPAGGGGYT
TRBV15 ATSRGLAGVGSTDTQY
TRBV5-1 ASTRQGAETQY